The 29 T cell receptor beta chains below all came from one sample that was sequenced in a study of blood T cell repertoires in COVID-19. Sequencing was performed with immunoSEQ multiplex PCR; in TCRdb, only in-frame clones are kept and a portion is missing. There are around 250,000 clones in the sample; roughly 85% occur only once, and roughly 4.6% lies in the top ten. Sequences were obtained from peripheral blood. The origin of the receptors is a man aged 55 to 69 who had recovered from COVID-19.

In this sample, this clone turned up once. The rearrangement uses TRBV11-1 and TRBJ1-1; no firm D call. Per germline, CDR1 SGHAT and CDR2 FQDESV (reference sequence). This CDR3 region has 14 residues. The V gene lost 5 bases and the J gene lost 0 bases, with 10 bases spanning the gap. The CDR3 sequence: CASSTWQMNTEAFF. The CDR3 bases are TGTGCCAGCAGCACCTGGCAGATGAACACTGAAGCTTTCTTT.

The CDR3 spells CASSRRASASGPYNEQFF. In DNA form, the CDR3 reads TGTGCCAGCAGCCGTAGGGCCTCAGCTAGCGGGCCTTACAATGAGCAGTTCTTC. This chain joins TRBV7-6 and TRBJ2-1; TRBD2 matches 8 bases. The length of the CDR3 is 18 residues. CDR1 SGHVS and CDR2 FNYEAQ come from the germline V gene. Trimming at V came to 5 bases and at J to 4 bases, leaving 16 bases not matched to a gene.

In this sample, this clone turned up once. The chain couples TRBV6-6 to TRBJ2-5; D might be TRBD2 (7 bases). The CDR3 spans 12 residues. Between the trimmed V and J ends, which lost 8 bases and 4 bases, there was a span of 11 bases. Germline V gene data show CDR1 as MNHNY and CDR2 as SVGAGI (reference sequence). The CDR3 here is CASRGAGETQYF. In DNA form, the CDR3 reads TGTGCCAGCCGGGGGGCTGGAGAGACCCAGTACTTC.

This clone turned up a few times. This chain uses TRBV2 with TRBJ1-5; 7 nucleotides match TRBD1. V was pared by 5 bases and J by 0 bases, with 1 base of the junction left unmatched. The CDR3 sequence is 14 residues long. CDR1 and CDR2 from the germline V gene are SNHLY and FYNNEI. The CDR3 coding sequence is TGTGCCAGCAGTTACAGGGGTAGCAATCAGCCCCAGCATTTT. The encoded protein is CASSYRGSNQPQHF.

The J gene is TRBJ2-3, the V gene TRBV6-2 or TRBV6-3; D possibly corresponds to TRBD1 (5 bases). Trimming took off 2 bases at V and 1 base at J, with 10 bases between the two ends. The CDR3 is made up of 15 amino acids. Germline V lookup: CDR1 MNHEY, CDR2 SVGEGT. The CDR3 sequence: CASSYQGQRTDTQYF. CDR3 nucleotide sequence: TGTGCCAGCAGTTACCAGGGCCAACGCACAGATACGCAGTATTTT.

This clone has more than one count but fewer than ten. The CDR3 DNA sequence: TGTGCCAGTAGTGACACGAGTATTAGCAATCAGCCCCAGCATTTT. It yields the protein CASSDTSISNQPQHF. The genes are TRBV19 and TRBJ1-5, with D uncertain. The CDR3 consists of 15 residues. V shed 5 bases and J shed 0 bases, with 11 bases lying between them. Germline CDR1 is LNHDA and CDR2 is SQIVND (reference sequence).

The rearrangement links TRBV3-1 (or the pseudogene TRBV3-2) to TRBJ2-6; D is ambiguous. V was shortened by 2 bases and J by 0 bases, with 11 bases between the two germline ends. The CDR3 extends over 17 amino acids. Looked up from germline, CDR1 is LGHDT and CDR2 is YNNKEL (reference sequence). CDR3 amino acids: CASSQTTLSSGANVLTF. The CDR3 region has the DNA TGTGCCAGCAGCCAAACTACCCTAAGCTCTGGGGCCAACGTCCTGACTTTC.

The chain couples TRBV6-5 to TRBJ1-2; 7 nucleotides line up with TRBD1. Germline values: CDR1 MNHEY, CDR2 SVGAGI. With 6 bases clipped from V and 3 bases from J, the junction kept 4 bases outside the gene matches. CDR3 length: 13 residues. CDR3 sequence: CASRAGTDYGYTF. The CDR3, as DNA: TGTGCCAGCAGGGCTGGGACAGACTATGGCTACACCTTC.

In nucleotides, the CDR3 is TGTGCCAGTAGTTTACACAGGGGGACTGGGGCCAACGTCCTGACTTTC. Translated, it gives CASSLHRGTGANVLTF. This chain connects TRBV19 to TRBJ2-6; 8 nucleotides match TRBD1. The CDR3 spans 16 residues. The trim removed 5 bases at V and 2 bases at J, leaving 5 bases unmatched. Germline loops: CDR1 LNHDA, CDR2 SQIVND (reference sequence).

The V and J genes are TRBV12-3 or TRBV12-4 and TRBJ2-7; D is ambiguous. With 4 bases removed from V and 3 bases from J, the gap between germline ends came to 4 bases. The CDR3 totals 11 residues. The CDR3 region is CASSSIYEQYF. Written as DNA, the CDR3 is TGTGCCAGCAGTTCAATCTACGAGCAGTACTTC.

The chain uses TRBV14 and TRBJ2-7, with D possibly being TRBD2 (6 bases). CDR3 size: 14 residues. Germline loops: CDR1 SGHDN, CDR2 FVKESK. V was clipped by 6 bases and J by 2 bases, with 14 bases between them. The CDR3 bases are TGTGCCAGCAGTCGCCAATGGGGGGCCTACGAGCAGTACTTC. Amino acids: CASSRQWGAYEQYF.

The chain combines TRBV19 with TRBJ2-7; 13 nucleotides agree with TRBD2. This CDR3 comprises 19 residues. Trimming at V came to 5 bases and at J to 0 bases, leaving 13 bases not matched to a gene. The germline V gene encodes CDR1 LNHDA and CDR2 SQIVND (reference sequence). The CDR3 here is CASSPEGTSGTYISYEQYF. The CDR3 DNA reads as TGTGCCAGTAGTCCCGAGGGGACTAGCGGGACCTACATCTCCTACGAGCAGTACTTC.

The chain employs TRBV5-1 and TRBJ2-2; 7 bases match TRBD2. The CDR3 has 16 residues. Trimming cost V 4 bases and J 2 bases; bases outside gene matches: 8. Germline lookup yields CDR1 SGHRS and CDR2 YFSETQ. The CDR3 DNA follows: TGCGCCAGCAGCGTCCGGGGCGGGAGCAACACCGGGGAGCTGTTTTTT. Translating it yields CASSVRGGSNTGELFF.

The chain is built from TRBV30 and TRBJ1-2; D is perhaps TRBD1 (6 bases). CDR3 length: 13 amino acids. The V gene lost 1 base and the J gene lost 8 bases, with 14 bases spanning the gap. Germline assignment: CDR1 GTSNPN and CDR2 SVGIG (reference sequence). CDR3 sequence: CAWSGSTGHGYTF. The CDR3 DNA follows: TGTGCCTGGAGTGGGAGCACAGGGCACGGCTACACCTTC.

This clone was counted between two and nine times. The chain carries TRBV6-5 and TRBJ1-4, with D tentatively TRBD1 (5 bases). CDR3 length: 15 amino acids. The V gene's germline CDR1 is MNHEY and CDR2 SVGAGI. V dropped 2 bases and J dropped 4 bases, with 11 bases sitting between them. This CDR3 is CASSYGAGRNEKLFF. In DNA form, the CDR3 reads TGTGCCAGCAGTTACGGCGCGGGGCGTAATGAAAAACTGTTTTTT.

The gene calls are TRBV2 and TRBJ1-2; no clear D gene. In germline, CDR1 is SNHLY, CDR2 FYNNEI. The CDR3 has 16 residues. The ends were cut back, 7 bases at V and 0 bases at J, with 18 bases in the middle. Here the CDR3 DNA reads TGTGCCAGCATTCCTCAAGCGGGTGGGGCTAACTATGGCTACACCTTC. It codes for CASIPQAGGANYGYTF. Complete variable domain (other parts from reference TRBV2 and TRBJ1-2): EPEVTQTPSHQVTQMGQEVILRCVPISNHLYFYWYRQILGQKVEFLVSFYNNEISEKSEIFDDQFSVERPDGSNFTLKIRSTKLEDSAMYFCASIPQAGGANYGYTFGSGTRLTVV.

In its sample, this clone was seen once. The chain combines TRBV5-4 with TRBJ2-4, with 10 bases lining up with TRBD2. The length of the CDR3 is 16 residues. V gave up 4 bases and J gave up 0 bases; unmatched junction bases: 4. Germline-derived CDR1 and CDR2 are SGHNT and YYREEE (reference sequence). CDR3 in DNA: TGTGCCAGCAGCGAGAGCGGGAGGGAAGCCAAAAACATTCAGTACTTC. It encodes CASSESGREAKNIQYF.

The rearrangement joins TRBV11-2 to TRBJ2-1; TRBD2 is a possible D gene (6 bases). The CDR3 is 16 amino acids. V was cut by 4 bases and J by 7 bases, with 20 bases left in between. The germline CDR1 and CDR2 sequences are SGHAT and FQNNGV. The DNA of the CDR3 is TGTGCCAGCAGCTCGCCAGCGGGCCCCAGTTGGAATGAGCAGTTCTTC. Translating gives CASSSPAGPSWNEQFF.

This sequence joins TRBV5-4 and TRBJ2-3; 9 bases map to TRBD1. Germline V lookup: CDR1 SGHNT, CDR2 YYREEE (reference sequence). This CDR3 comprises 15 residues. V lost 10 bases and J lost 3; bases outside the gene matches: 12. CDR3 DNA sequence: TGTGCCTGCCTCTCCCCGGGACAGGGAACAGATACGCAGTATTTT. Translating gives CACLSPGQGTDTQYF.

The V call is TRBV15, the J call TRBJ2-7; D possibly corresponds to TRBD1 (5 bases). With 4 bases removed from V and 6 bases from J, the gap between germline ends came to 13 bases. This CDR3 spans 13 amino acids. Per the germline V gene, CDR1 is LNHNV and CDR2 is YYDKDF (reference sequence). The CDR3 reads CATSKSRVGEQYF. The CDR3 region has the DNA TGTGCCACCAGCAAATCCAGGGTCGGCGAGCAGTACTTC.

The chain has TRBV5-5 and TRBJ1-3, with a possible D match to TRBD1 (5 bases). Trimming removed 6 bases from V and 0 bases from J, with 16 bases in between. Germline-derived CDR1 and CDR2 are SGHKS and YYEKEE (reference sequence). The CDR3 is 16 residues long. The CDR3 DNA reads TGTGCCAGCAACAACGCCCCGCAGGGCTCTGGAAACACCATATATTTT. Translating gives CASNNAPQGSGNTIYF. The full variable domain, completed using reference TRBV5-5 and TRBJ1-3, is DAGVTQSPTHLIKTRGQQVTLRCSPISGHKSVSWYQQVLGQGPQFIFQYYEKEERGRGNFPDRFSARQFPNYSSELNVNALLLGDSALYLCASNNAPQGSGNTIYFGEGSWLTVV.

The chain couples TRBV19 to TRBJ1-2, with a possible D match to TRBD1 (6 bases). Germline-derived CDR1 and CDR2 are LNHDA and SQIVND (reference sequence). V lost 4 bases, J lost 2 bases, and 8 bases lay in between. The CDR3 length is 13 residues. For the CDR3, the DNA is TGTGCCAGTAGTAGACAGGAAAACTATGGCTACACCTTC. This gives the protein CASSRQENYGYTF.

The rearrangement uses TRBV28 and TRBJ2-7, with 8 bases matching TRBD1. J gave up 6 bases and V 6 bases, and 10 bases lay outside the gene matches. The CDR3 runs 14 residues. The V gene's germline CDR1 is MDHEN and CDR2 SYDVKM. The CDR3 DNA reads TGTGCCAGCAGCCCCTACCGGACAGGGCGCGAGCAGTACTTC. Translated, it gives CASSPYRTGREQYF.

V and J are TRBV21-1 and TRBJ2-7; no DNA check was done on the table's D call, TRBD2. TRBV21-1 is flagged as a pseudogene. CDR3 length: 16 amino acids. CDR3 nucleotide sequence: TGTGCCAGCACGCTGTATCTAGCGGAGAGCTCCTACGAGCAGTACTTC. This codes for CASTLYLAESSYEQYF.

This chain uses TRBV5-1 with TRBJ2-3, with 15 bases matching TRBD2. This CDR3 is built from 19 residues. Looked up from germline, CDR1 is SGHRS and CDR2 is YFSETQ. The J segment lost 2 bases and the V segment lost 3 bases, leaving 10 bases of the junction unmatched. CDR3 DNA: TGCGCCAGCAGCTCGGGACTAGCGGGGGGAAGACGAAACACAGATACGCAGTATTTT. Translating it yields CASSSGLAGGRRNTDTQYF.

This chain links TRBV5-5 with TRBJ1-1; 7 nucleotides agree with TRBD1. J gave up 6 bases and V 3 bases, and 17 bases lay outside the gene matches. This CDR3 is 17 amino acids long. Looked up from germline, CDR1 is SGHKS and CDR2 is YYEKEE (reference sequence). This chain's CDR3 is CASSSPGQVVRGAEAFF. CDR3 bases: TGTGCCAGCAGCTCTCCAGGACAGGTAGTGCGGGGGGCTGAAGCTTTCTTT.

The CDR3 DNA reads as TGTGCCAGCAGCTTACAGGTTGGCACAGATACGCAGTATTTT. Encoded protein: CASSLQVGTDTQYF. The genes are TRBV7-9 and TRBJ2-3; unclear D gene. Trimming shortened V by 2 bases and J by 1 base, and 7 bases separated the two germline ends. Germline V gives CDR1 SEHNR, CDR2 FQNEAQ (reference sequence). The CDR3 is 14 amino acids.

V usage is TRBV28 and J usage is TRBJ1-1; 10 bases are a match to TRBD1. Trimming at V came to 4 bases and at J to 1 base, leaving 6 bases not matched to a gene. CDR1 and CDR2 from the germline V gene are MDHEN and SYDVKM. The CDR3 totals 16 residues. The DNA for the CDR3 is TGTGCCAGCAGTTCACCTGGACAGGGGGGGAACACTGAAGCTTTCTTT. This sequence encodes CASSSPGQGGNTEAFF.

This clone was seen once. The chain recombines TRBV15 with TRBJ2-3; the D is unclear. Trimming removed 2 bases at V and 0 bases at J, with 9 bases between. The CDR3 has 15 residues. Per germline, CDR1 LNHNV and CDR2 YYDKDF (reference sequence). In DNA form, the CDR3 reads TGTGCCACCAGCAGAACACAGTCTAGCACAGATACGCAGTATTTT. Translation gives CATSRTQSSTDTQYF. The variable domain in full, completed from reference TRBV15 and TRBJ2-3, reads DAMVIQNPRYQVTQFGKPVTLSCSQTLNHNVMYWYQQKSSQAPKLLFHYYDKDFNNEADTPDNFQSRRPNTSFCFLDIRSPGLGDTAMYLCATSRTQSSTDTQYFGPGTRLTVL.